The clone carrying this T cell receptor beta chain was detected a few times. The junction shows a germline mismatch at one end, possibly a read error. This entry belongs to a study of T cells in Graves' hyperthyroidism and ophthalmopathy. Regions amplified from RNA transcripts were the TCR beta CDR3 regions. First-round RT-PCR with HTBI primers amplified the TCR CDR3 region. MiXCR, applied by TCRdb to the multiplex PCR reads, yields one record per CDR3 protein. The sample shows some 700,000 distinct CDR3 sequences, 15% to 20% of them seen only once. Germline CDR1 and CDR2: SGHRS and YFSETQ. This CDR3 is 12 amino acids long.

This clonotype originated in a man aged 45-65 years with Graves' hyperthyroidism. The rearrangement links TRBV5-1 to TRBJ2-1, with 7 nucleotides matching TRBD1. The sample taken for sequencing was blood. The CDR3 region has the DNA TGCGCCAGCAGCACCAACAGGGGCCTGCCCGTCTTC. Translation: CASSTNRGLPVF.